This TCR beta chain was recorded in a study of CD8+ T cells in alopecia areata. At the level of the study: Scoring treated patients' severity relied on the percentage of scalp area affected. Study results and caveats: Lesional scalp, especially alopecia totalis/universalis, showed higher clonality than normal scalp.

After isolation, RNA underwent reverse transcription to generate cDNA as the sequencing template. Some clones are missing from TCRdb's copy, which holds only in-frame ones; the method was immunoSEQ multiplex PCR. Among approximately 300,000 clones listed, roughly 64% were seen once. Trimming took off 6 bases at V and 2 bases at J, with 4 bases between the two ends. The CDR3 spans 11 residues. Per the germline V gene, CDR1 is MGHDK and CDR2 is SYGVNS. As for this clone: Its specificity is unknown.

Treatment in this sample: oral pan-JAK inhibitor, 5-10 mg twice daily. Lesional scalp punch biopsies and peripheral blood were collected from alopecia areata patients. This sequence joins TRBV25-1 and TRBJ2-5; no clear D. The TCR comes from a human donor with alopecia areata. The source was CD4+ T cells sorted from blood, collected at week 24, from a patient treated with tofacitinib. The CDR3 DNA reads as TGTGCCAGCAGAGCACAAGAGACCCAGTACTTC. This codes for CASRAQETQYF.